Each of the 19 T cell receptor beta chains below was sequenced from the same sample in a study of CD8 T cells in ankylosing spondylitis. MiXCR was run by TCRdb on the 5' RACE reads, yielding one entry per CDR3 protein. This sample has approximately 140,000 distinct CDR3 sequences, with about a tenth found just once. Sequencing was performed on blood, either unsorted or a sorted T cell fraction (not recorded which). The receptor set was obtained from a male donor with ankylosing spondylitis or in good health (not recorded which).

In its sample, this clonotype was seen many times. The CDR3 loop reads CASSSTGYEEQYF. DNA of the CDR3: TGCGCCAGCAGCTCGACAGGGTATGAGGAGCAGTACTTC. V gene TRBV5-1 combines with J gene TRBJ2-7; 7 bases agree with TRBD1. CDR1 is SGHRS and CDR2 is YFSETQ in the germline V gene. The ends lost 3 bases at V and 7 bases at J; junction bases unmatched: 7. The CDR3 length is 13 residues.

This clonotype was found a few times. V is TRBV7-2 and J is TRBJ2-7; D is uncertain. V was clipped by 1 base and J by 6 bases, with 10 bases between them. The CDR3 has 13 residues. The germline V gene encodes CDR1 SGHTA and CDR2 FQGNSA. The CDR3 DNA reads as TGTGCCAGCAGCTTAGGCCCGCTAGGCGAGCAGTACTTC. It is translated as CASSLGPLGEQYF.

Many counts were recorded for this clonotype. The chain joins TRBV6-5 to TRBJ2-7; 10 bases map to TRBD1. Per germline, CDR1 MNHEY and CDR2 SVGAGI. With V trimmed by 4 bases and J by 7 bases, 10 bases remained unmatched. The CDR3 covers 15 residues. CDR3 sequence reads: CASSSKTGGLGEQYF. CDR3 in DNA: TGTGCCAGCAGTTCGAAGACAGGGGGCTTAGGGGAGCAGTACTTC.

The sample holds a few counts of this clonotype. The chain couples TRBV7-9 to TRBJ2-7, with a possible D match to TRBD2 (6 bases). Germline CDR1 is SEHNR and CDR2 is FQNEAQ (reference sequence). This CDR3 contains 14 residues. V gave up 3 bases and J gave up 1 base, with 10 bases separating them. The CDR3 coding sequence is TGTGCCAGCAGCTTCGGGAGTAGGTCCTACGAGCAGTACTTC. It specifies CASSFGSRSYEQYF.

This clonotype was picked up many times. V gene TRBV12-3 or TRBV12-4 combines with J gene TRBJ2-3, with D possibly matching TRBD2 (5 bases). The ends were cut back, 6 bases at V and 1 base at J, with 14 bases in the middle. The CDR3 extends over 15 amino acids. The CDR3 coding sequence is TGTGCCAGCAGCCTACGACTACCCGGCACAGATACGCAGTATTTT. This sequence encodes CASSLRLPGTDTQYF.

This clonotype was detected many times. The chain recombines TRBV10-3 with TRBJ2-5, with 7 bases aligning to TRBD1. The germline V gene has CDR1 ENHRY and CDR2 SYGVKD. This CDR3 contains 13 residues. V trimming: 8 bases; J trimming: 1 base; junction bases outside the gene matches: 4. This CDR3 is CAIGGQFQETQYF. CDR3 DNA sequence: TGTGCCATCGGGGGACAGTTCCAAGAGACCCAGTACTTC.

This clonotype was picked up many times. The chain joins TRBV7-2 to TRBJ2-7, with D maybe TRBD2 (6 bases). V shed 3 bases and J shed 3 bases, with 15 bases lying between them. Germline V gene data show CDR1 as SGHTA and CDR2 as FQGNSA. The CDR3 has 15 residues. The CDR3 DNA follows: TGTGCCAGCAGCTTCTATCAGGGAGGATTCTACGAGCAGTACTTC. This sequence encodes CASSFYQGGFYEQYF.

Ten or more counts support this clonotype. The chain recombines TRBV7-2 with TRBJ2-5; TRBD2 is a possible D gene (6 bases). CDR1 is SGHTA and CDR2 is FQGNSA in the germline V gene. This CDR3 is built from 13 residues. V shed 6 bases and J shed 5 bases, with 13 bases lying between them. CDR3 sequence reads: CASSLTGGETQYF. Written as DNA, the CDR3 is TGTGCCAGCAGTCTAACAGGAGGGGAGACCCAGTACTTC.

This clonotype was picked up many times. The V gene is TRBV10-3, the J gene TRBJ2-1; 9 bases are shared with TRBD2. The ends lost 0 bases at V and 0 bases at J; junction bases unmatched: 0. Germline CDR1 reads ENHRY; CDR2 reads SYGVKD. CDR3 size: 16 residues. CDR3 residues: CAISESGLASYNEQFF. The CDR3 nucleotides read TGTGCCATCAGTGAGTCGGGACTAGCCTCCTACAATGAGCAGTTCTTC.

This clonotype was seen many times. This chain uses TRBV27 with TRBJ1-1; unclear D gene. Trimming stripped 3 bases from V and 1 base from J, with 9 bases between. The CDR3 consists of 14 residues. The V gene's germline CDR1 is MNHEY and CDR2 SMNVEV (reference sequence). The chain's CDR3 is CASSFTGSNTEAFF. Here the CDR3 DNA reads TGTGCCAGCAGTTTTACGGGGTCGAACACTGAAGCTTTCTTT.

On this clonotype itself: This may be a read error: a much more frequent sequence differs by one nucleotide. The CDR3 sequence is CASSFGGGQSSHEQYF. The CDR3 DNA sequence: TGTGCCAGCAGCTTTGGAGGGGGACAGAGCTCCCACGAGCAGTACTTC. The chain links TRBV7-2 to TRBJ2-7; possible D gene TRBD1, 7 bases. Germline V lookup: CDR1 SGHTA, CDR2 FQGNSA. This CDR3 has 16 residues.

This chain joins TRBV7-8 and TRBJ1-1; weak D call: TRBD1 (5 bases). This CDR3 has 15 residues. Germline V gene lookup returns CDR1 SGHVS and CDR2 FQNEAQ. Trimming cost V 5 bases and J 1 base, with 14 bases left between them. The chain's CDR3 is CASSLARTRNTEAFF. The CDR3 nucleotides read TGTGCCAGCAGCCTCGCACGGACAAGGAACACTGAAGCTTTCTTT.

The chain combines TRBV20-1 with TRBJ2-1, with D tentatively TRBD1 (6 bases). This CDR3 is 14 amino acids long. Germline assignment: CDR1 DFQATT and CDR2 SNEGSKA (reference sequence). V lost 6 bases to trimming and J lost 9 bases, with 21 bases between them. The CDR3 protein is CSAQPWTARSEQFF. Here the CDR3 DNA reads TGCAGTGCCCAACCCTGGACAGCGAGGTCTGAGCAGTTCTTC.

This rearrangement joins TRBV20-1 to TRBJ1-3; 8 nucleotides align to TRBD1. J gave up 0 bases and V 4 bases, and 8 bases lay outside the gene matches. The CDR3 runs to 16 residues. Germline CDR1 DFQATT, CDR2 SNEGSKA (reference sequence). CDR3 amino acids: CSATPRDRFSGNTIYF. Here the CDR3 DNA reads TGCAGTGCTACGCCGAGGGACAGGTTCTCTGGAAACACCATATATTTT.

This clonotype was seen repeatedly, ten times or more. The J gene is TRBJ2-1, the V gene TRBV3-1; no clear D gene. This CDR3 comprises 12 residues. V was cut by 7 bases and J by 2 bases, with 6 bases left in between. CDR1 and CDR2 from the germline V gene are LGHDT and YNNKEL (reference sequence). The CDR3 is CASTNPYNEQFF. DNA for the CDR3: TGTGCCAGCACCAACCCCTACAATGAGCAGTTCTTC.

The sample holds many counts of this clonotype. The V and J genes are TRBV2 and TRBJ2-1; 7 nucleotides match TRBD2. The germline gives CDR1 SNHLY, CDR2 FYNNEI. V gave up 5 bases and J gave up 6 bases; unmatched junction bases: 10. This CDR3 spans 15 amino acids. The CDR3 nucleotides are TGTGCCAGCAGTCAACTAGCGACCCAAGGCAATGAGCAGTTCTTC. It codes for CASSQLATQGNEQFF.

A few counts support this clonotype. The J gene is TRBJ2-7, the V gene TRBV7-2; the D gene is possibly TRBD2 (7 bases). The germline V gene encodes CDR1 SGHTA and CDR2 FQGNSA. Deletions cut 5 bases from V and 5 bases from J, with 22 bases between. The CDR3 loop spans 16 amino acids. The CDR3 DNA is TGTGCCAGCAGCAACTCGGGGGGCGGGAGATGGAACGAGCAGTACTTC. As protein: CASSNSGGGRWNEQYF.

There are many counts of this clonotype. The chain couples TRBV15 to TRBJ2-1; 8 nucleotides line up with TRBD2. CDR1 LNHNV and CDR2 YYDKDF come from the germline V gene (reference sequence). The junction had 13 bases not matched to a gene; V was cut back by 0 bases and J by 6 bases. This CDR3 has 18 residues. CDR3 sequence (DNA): TGTGCCACCAGCAGAGATCTAGCGGGCGCATCTTACTTCAATGAGCAGTTCTTC. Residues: CATSRDLAGASYFNEQFF.

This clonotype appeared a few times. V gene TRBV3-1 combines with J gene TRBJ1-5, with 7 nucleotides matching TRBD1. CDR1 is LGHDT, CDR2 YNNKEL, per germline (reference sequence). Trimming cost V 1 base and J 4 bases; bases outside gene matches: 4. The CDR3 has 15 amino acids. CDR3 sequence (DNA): TGTGCCAGCAGCCAAGCCGGGACAGATAATCAGCCCCAGCATTTT. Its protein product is CASSQAGTDNQPQHF. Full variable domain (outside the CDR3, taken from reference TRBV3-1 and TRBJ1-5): DTAVSQTPKYLVTQMGNDKSIKCEQNLGHDTMYWYKQDSKKFLKIMFSYNNKELIINETVPNRFSPKSPDKAHLNLHINSLELGDSAVYFCASSQAGTDNQPQHFGDGTRLSIL.